This TCR beta chain comes out of a study of CD8+ T cells in alopecia areata. Study-wide background: Twice a day, 5 to 10 mg of oral tofacitinib was administered to treated patients. Using the percentage of affected scalp area, treated patients' severity was scored. Study results and caveats: On tofacitinib, scalp clonality and expanded CD8+ clones among top 100 fell significantly.

A word on this clone: What it binds is not known.

Specified treatment: oral pan-JAK inhibitor, 5-10 mg twice daily. PBMCs were stained for CD3, CD4 and CD8, and CD4+ and CD8+ T cells were sorted. From germline, CDR1 is LNHDA and CDR2 SQIVND (reference sequence). V was cut by 5 bases and J by 1 base, with 3 bases left in between. CDR3 length: 11 residues. In each case, RNA was isolated and then reverse transcribed into cDNA as the sequencing template. Sequenced by immunoSEQ multiplex PCR; TCRdb stores in-frame clones only, minus some. The data show fewer than 250,000 clones, 45% to 75% seen once. The chain couples TRBV19 to TRBJ2-7; no clear D. This sample comprised CD4+ T cells sorted from blood, obtained at week 4, from a patient treated with tofacitinib. This sequence originates from a human donor with alopecia areata. CDR3 nucleotide sequence: TGTGCCAGTAGTTCTTCCTACGAGCAGTACTTC. Translating gives CASSSSYEQYF.